The entry below gives a single T cell receptor (beta chain) sequence along with its context. Antigen specificity is unknown. The sample comes from a study of graft-versus-host responses after intestinal transplantation. Study details: Multivisceral, liver-intestinal, or isolated intestinal transplants were received by the recipients.

This table comes from immunoSEQ multiplex PCR, and its TCRdb copy is limited to in-frame clones, with some not included. The sample gives roughly 110,000 clones, roughly 87% of which show up once; over 0.55% is in the top ten. Germline CDR1 and CDR2: LNHDA and SQIVND (reference sequence). The CDR3 length is 12 residues. V was clipped by 10 bases and J by 8 bases, with 14 bases between them. Regarding the study as a whole: Graft-versus-host to host-versus-graft clonal ratios in allografts were high in patients with graft-donor T cell macrochimerism.

This TCR came from a human donor who was the organ donor for an intestinal transplant. The chain carries TRBV19 and TRBJ2-2, with a possible D match to TRBD2 (6 bases). The sample consisted of unstimulated CD4+ T cells sorted from spleen or lymph node cells, taken before transplant. The CDR3 loop reads CATLMAGGELFF. CDR3 nucleotides: TGTGCCACTCTAATGGCGGGGGGGGAGCTGTTTTTT.